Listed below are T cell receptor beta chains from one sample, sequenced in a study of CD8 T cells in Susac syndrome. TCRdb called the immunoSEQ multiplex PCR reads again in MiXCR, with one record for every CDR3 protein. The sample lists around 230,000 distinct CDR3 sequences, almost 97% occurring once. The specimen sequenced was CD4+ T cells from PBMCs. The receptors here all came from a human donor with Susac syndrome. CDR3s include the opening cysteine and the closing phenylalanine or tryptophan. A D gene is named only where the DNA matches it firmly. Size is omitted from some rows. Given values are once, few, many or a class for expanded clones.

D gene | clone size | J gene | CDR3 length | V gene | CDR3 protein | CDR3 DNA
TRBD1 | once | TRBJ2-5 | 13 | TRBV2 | CASTRQGRETQYF | TGTGCCAGCACGAGACAGGGGAGGGAGACCCAGTACTTC
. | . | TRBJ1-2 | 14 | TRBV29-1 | CSVEIRAGARGYTF | TGCAGCGTTGAGATTCGGGCAGGGGCTCGTGGCTACACCTTC
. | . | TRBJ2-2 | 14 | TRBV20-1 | CSADGPGMTGELFF | TGCAGTGCTGACGGACCAGGGATGACCGGGGAGCTGTTTTTT
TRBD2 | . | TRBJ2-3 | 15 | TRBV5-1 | CASSLVAGFTDTQYF | TGCGCCAGCAGCTTGGTAGCGGGGTTCACAGATACGCAGTATTTT
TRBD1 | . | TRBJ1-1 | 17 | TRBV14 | CASSQDWTGVMNTEAFF | TGTGCCAGCAGCCAAGACTGGACAGGCGTCATGAACACTGAAGCTTTCTTT
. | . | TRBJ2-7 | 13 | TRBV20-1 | CSAYWTETYEQYF | TGCAGTGCTTACTGGACAGAGACTTACGAGCAGTACTTC
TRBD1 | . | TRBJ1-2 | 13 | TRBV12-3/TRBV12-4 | CASSFPGGYGYTF | TGTGCCAGCAGCTTCCCAGGGGGCTATGGCTACACCTTC
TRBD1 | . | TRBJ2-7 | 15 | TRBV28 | CASSPGTGSSYEQYF | TGTGCCAGCAGCCCTGGGACAGGGAGCTCCTACGAGCAGTACTTC
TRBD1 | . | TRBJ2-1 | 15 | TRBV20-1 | CSARGGQGAYNEQFF | TGCAGTGCTAGAGGAGGACAGGGGGCCTACAATGAGCAGTTCTTC
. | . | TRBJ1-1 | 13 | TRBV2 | CASTGGPDTEAFF | TGTGCCAGCACTGGGGGGCCGGACACTGAAGCTTTCTTT
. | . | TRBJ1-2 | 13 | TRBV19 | CASSIGEVGGYTF | TGTGCCAGTAGTATAGGGGAGGTCGGCGGCTACACCTTC
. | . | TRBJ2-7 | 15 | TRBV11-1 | CAAPAGLPGVSEQYF | TGTGCCGCGCCCGCTGGATTGCCGGGGGTGAGTGAGCAGTACTTC
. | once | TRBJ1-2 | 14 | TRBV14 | CASSQDSFDYGYTF | TGTGCCAGCAGCCAAGATTCCTTCGACTATGGCTACACCTTC
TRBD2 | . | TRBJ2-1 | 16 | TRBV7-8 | CASSLLLGLAGNEQFF | TGTGCCAGCAGCTTATTGCTCGGACTAGCGGGAAATGAGCAGTTCTTC
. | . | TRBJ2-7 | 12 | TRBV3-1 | CASSQAWGEQYF | TGTGCCAGCAGCCAAGCTTGGGGCGAGCAGTACTTC
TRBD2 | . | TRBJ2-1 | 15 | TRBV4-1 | CASRNGLAGVYEQFF | TGCGCCAGCAGAAACGGACTAGCGGGAGTTTATGAGCAGTTCTTC
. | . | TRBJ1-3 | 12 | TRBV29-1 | CSVVVGKDTIYF | TGCAGCGTTGTCGTGGGGAAGGACACCATATATTTT
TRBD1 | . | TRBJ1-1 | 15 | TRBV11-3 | CASSLGRDRPYEAFF | TGTGCCAGCAGCTTAGGTCGGGACAGACCCTATGAAGCTTTCTTT
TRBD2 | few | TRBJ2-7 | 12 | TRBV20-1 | CSATSGSYEQYF | TGCAGTGCTACTAGCGGGAGTTACGAGCAGTACTTC
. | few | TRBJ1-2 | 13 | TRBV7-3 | CASSRGTNYGYTF | TGTGCCAGCAGCCGCGGGACAAACTATGGCTACACCTTC
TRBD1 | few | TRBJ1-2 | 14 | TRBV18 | CASSPQGQGDGYTF | TGTGCCAGCTCACCGCAGGGACAGGGGGATGGCTACACCTTC
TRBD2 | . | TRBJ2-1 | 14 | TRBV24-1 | CATSVRTSGTGMFF | TGTGCCACCAGTGTGAGGACTAGCGGTACTGGAATGTTCTTC
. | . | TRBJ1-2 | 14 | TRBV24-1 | CATSDSRTAHGYTF | TGTGCCACCAGTGATTCTCGGACAGCGCATGGCTACACCTTC
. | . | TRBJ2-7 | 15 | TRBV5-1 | CASTIIQGAGYEQYF | TGCGCCAGCACAATTATACAGGGCGCTGGCTACGAGCAGTACTTC
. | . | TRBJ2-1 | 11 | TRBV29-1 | CAQGKGNEQFF | TGCGCCCAGGGGAAGGGCAATGAGCAGTTCTTC
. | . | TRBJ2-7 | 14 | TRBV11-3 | CASSLFGGSYEQYF | TGTGCCAGCAGCTTGTTCGGCGGTTCCTACGAGCAGTACTTC
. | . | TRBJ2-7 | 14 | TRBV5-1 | CASSLVAQTYEQYF | TGCGCCAGCAGCTTGGTGGCCCAGACCTACGAGCAGTACTTC
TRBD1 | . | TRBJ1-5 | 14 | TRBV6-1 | CASSKGGTEQPQHF | TGTGCCAGCAGTAAGGGGGGGACAGAACAGCCCCAGCATTTT
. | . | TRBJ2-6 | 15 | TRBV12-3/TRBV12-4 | CASSSSLSGANVLTF | TGTGCCAGCAGTTCATCTCTTTCTGGGGCCAACGTCCTGACTTTC
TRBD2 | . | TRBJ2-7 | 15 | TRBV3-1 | CASSQGLAVAYEQYF | TGTGCCAGCAGCCAAGGACTAGCGGTCGCTTACGAGCAGTACTTC
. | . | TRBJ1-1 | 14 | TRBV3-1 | CASSPRDTHTEAFF | TGTGCCAGCAGCCCCCGGGACACCCACACTGAAGCTTTCTTT
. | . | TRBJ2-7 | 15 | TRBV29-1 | CSARRPDSPSYEQYF | TGCAGCGCCCGACGCCCGGACAGCCCCTCCTACGAGCAGTACTTC
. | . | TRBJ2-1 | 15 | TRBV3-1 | CASSQGQDSYNEQFF | TGTGCCAGCAGCCAAGGACAAGACTCCTACAATGAGCAGTTCTTC
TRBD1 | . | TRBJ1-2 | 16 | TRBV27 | CASSFSGRTGTNGYTF | TGTGCCAGCAGTTTTTCAGGCCGGACAGGGACAAATGGCTACACCTTC
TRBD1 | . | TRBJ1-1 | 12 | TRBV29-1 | CSGWDRATEAFF | TGCAGCGGGTGGGACAGGGCCACTGAAGCTTTCTTT
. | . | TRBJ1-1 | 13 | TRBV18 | CASSGTLNTEAFF | TGTGCCAGCTCGGGGACACTGAACACTGAAGCTTTCTTT
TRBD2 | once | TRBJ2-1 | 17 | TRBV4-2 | CASSQDHGTSGRAEQFF | TGTGCCAGCAGCCAAGATCACGGGACTAGCGGGAGAGCGGAGCAGTTCTTC
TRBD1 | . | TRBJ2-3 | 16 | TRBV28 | CASSSLRDRNTDTQYF | TGTGCCAGCAGCTCCCTCAGGGACAGAAACACAGATACGCAGTATTTT
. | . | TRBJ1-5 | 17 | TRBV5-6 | CASSMLPGRQGNQPQHF | TGTGCCAGCAGCATGCTTCCGGGACGGCAGGGGAATCAGCCCCAGCATTTT
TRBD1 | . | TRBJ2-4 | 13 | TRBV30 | CAWSRDSKNIQYF | TGTGCCTGGAGTCGGGACAGCAAAAACATTCAGTACTTC
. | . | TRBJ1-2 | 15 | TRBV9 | CASSGRIPFSLGYTF | TGTGCCAGCAGCGGACGGATCCCCTTCTCACTGGGCTACACCTTC
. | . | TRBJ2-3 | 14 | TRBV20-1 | CSASPAPMPDTQYF | TGCAGTGCTAGCCCCGCCCCCATGCCAGATACGCAGTATTTT
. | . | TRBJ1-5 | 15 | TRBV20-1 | CSAPLGRGDGQPQHF | TGCAGTGCTCCTCTTGGACGGGGGGACGGCCAGCCCCAGCATTTT
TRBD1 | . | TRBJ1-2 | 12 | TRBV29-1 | CSDGQGDYGYTF | TGCAGCGATGGACAGGGTGACTATGGCTACACCTTC
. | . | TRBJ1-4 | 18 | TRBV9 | CASSVGVSSTDGSEKLFF | TGTGCCAGCAGCGTAGGAGTCTCCTCGACAGATGGGTCTGAAAAACTGTTTTTT
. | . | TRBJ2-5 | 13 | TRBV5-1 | CASSSVVVETQYF | TGCGCCAGCAGTTCGGTGGTGGTGGAGACCCAGTACTTC
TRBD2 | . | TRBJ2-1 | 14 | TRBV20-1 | CSALGLAGDNEQFF | TGCAGTGCTCTCGGACTAGCGGGGGACAATGAGCAGTTCTTC
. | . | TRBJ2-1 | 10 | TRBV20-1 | CAGTPNEQFF | TGCGCCGGGACACCCAATGAGCAGTTCTTC
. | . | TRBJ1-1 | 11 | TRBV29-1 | CSVAPGTEAFF | TGCAGCGTTGCCCCGGGAACTGAAGCTTTCTTT
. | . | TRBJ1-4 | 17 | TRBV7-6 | CASSLDRRRATNEKLFF | TGTGCCAGCAGCTTAGACCGTCGGCGGGCCACTAATGAAAAACTGTTTTTT
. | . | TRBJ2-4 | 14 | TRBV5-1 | CASSPSASRNIQYF | TGCGCCAGCAGCCCTAGCGCGAGCCGGAACATTCAGTACTTC
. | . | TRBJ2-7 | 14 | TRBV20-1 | CSARKDGGSYEQYF | TGCAGTGCTAGAAAGGACGGGGGCTCCTACGAGCAGTACTTC
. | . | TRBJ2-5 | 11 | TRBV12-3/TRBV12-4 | CASRNGETQYF | TGTGCCAGCAGGAACGGAGAGACCCAGTACTTC
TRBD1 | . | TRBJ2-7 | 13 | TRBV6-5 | CATRRDRGYEQYF | TGTGCCACCCGAAGGGACAGGGGGTACGAGCAGTACTTC
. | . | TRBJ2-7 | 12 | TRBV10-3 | CAISPQGYEQYF | TGTGCCATCAGCCCCCAAGGCTACGAGCAGTACTTC
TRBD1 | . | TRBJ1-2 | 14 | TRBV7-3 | CASSLMGTGNGYTF | TGTGCCAGCAGCTTAATGGGGACAGGGAACGGCTACACCTTC
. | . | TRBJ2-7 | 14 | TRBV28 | CASSRELVGYEQYF | TGTGCCAGCAGTCGTGAATTAGTTGGGTACGAGCAGTACTTC